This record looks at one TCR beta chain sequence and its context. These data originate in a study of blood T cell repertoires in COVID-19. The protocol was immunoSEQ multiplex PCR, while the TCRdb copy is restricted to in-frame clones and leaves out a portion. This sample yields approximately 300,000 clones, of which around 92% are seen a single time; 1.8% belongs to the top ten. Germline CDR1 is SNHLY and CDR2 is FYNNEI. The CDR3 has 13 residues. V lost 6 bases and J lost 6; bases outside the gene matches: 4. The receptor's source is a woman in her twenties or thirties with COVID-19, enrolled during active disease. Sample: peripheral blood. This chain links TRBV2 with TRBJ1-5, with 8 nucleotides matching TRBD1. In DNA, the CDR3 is TGTGCCAGCAGGGACAGGGTGGGTCAGCCCCAGCATTTT. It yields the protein CASRDRVGQPQHF.